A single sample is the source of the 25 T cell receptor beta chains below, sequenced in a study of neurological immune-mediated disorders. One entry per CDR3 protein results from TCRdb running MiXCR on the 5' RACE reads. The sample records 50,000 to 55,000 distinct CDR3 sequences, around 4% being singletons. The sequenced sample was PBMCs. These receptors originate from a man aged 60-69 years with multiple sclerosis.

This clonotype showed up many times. The CDR3 bases are TGTGCCAGCAGTTTCGCCGGGTACGCTGAAGCTTTCTTT. Translating it yields CASSFAGYAEAFF. The chain joins TRBV27 to TRBJ1-1; no firm D call. The germline V and J ends were trimmed by 3 bases and 6 bases, with 11 bases remaining between them. The CDR3 is 13 amino acids. Germline CDR1 is MNHEY and CDR2 is SMNVEV (reference sequence).

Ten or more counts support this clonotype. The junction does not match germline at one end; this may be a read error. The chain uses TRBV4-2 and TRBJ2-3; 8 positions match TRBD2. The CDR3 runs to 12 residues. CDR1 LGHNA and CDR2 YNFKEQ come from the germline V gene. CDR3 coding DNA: TGTGCCAGCAGCCAAGCTTCGACTAGCGTTTTTTTT. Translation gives CASSQASTSVFF.

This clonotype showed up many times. The chain's CDR3 is CASSVTQETQYF. CDR3 sequence (DNA): TGCGCCAGCAGCGTGACCCAGGAGACCCAGTACTTC. This chain links TRBV5-1 with TRBJ2-5, with unresolved D. CDR3 length: 12 amino acids. Trimming removed 4 bases from V and 5 bases from J, with 9 bases in between. CDR1 is SGHRS, CDR2 YFSETQ, per germline.

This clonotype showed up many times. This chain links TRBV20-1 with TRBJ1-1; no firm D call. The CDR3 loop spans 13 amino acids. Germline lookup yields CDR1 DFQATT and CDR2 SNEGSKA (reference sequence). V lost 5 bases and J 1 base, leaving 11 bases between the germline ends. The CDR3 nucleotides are TGCAGTGCTCCTCCATCAGGGAACACTGAAGCTTTCTTT. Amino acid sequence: CSAPPSGNTEAFF.

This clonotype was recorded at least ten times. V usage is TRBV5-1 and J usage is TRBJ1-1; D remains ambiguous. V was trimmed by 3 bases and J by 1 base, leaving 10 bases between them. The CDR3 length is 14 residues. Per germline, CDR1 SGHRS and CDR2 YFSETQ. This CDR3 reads CASSSEGWNTEAFF. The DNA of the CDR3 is TGCGCCAGCAGCTCAGAAGGGTGGAACACTGAAGCTTTCTTT.

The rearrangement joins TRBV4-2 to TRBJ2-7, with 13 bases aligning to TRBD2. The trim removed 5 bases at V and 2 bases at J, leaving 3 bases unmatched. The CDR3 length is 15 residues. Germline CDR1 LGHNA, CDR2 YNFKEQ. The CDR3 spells CASSKGLAGTYEQYF. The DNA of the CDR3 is TGTGCCAGCAGCAAGGGACTAGCGGGAACCTACGAGCAGTACTTC.

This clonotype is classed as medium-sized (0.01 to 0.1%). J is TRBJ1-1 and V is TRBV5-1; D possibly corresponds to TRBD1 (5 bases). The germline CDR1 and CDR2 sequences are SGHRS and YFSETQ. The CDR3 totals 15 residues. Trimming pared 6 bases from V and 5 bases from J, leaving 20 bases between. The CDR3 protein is CASTPEGAQRTEAFF. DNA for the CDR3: TGCGCCAGCACCCCAGAAGGGGCGCAGAGGACTGAAGCTTTCTTT.

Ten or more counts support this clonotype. Here the CDR3 DNA reads TGTGCCAGCAGCCAAGTAGGGCGGGGCGGCAGGCCTCTCTCAGGCTACACCTTC. Translation gives CASSQVGRGGRPLSGYTF. The rearrangement joins TRBV4-2 to TRBJ1-2; a possible D gene is TRBD1 (5 bases). With 1 base removed from V and 8 bases from J, the gap between germline ends came to 26 bases. CDR1 is LGHNA and CDR2 is YNFKEQ in the germline V gene. The CDR3 loop spans 18 amino acids.

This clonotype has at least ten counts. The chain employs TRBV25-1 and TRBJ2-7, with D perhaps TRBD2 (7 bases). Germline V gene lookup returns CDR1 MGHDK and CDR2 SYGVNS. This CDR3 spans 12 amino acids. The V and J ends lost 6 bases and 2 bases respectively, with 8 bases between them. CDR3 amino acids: CASRGGPYEQYF. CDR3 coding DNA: TGTGCCAGCAGGGGGGGGCCCTACGAGCAGTACTTC.

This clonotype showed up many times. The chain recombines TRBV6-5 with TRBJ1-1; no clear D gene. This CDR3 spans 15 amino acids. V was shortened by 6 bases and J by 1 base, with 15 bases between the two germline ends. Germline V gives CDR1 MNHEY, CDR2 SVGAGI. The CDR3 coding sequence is TGTGCCAGCAGCCCCCCGGGAAGACCGAACACTGAAGCTTTCTTT. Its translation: CASSPPGRPNTEAFF.

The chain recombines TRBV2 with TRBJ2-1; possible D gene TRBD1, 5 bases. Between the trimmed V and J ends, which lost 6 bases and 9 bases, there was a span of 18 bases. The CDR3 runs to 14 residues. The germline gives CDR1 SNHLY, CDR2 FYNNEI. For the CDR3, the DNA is TGTGCCAGCAGGCAGGGTATCCGTTCCCCTGAGCAGTTCTTC. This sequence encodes CASRQGIRSPEQFF.

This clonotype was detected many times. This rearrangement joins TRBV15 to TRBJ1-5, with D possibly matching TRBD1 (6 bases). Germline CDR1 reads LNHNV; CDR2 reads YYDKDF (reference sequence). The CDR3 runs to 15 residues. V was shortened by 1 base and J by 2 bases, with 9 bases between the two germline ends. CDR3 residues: CATSRGTVGNQPQHF. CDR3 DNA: TGTGCCACCAGCAGAGGGACAGTCGGCAATCAGCCCCAGCATTTT.

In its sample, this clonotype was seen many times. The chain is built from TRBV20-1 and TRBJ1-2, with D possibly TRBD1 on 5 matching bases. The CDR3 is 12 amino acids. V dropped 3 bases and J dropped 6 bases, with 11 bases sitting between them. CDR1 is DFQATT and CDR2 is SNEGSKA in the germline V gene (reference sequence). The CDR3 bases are TGCAGTGCTAGTGGGGCAGGTGATGGCTACACCTTC. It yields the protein CSASGAGDGYTF.

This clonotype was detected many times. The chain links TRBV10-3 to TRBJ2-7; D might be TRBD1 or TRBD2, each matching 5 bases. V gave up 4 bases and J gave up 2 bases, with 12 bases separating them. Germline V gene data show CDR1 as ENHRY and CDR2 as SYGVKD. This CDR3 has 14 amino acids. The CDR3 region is CAISGGTATYEQYF. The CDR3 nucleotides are TGTGCCATCAGTGGGGGGACGGCGACCTACGAGCAGTACTTC.

CDR3 in DNA: TGTGCCAGCAGTGCGACTAGCGGGACTATGGAGACCCAGTACTTC. It specifies CASSATSGTMETQYF. The chain is built from TRBV6-6 and TRBJ2-5; 11 bases agree with TRBD2. This CDR3 region has 15 residues. The V gene's germline CDR1 is MNHNY and CDR2 SVGAGI (reference sequence). With 5 bases clipped from V and 5 bases from J, the junction kept 7 bases outside the gene matches.

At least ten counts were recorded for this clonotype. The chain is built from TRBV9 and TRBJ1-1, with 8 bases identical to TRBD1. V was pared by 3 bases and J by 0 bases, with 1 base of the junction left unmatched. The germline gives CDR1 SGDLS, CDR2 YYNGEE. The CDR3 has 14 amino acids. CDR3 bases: TGTGCCAGCAGCGGACAGGGGATGAACACTGAAGCTTTCTTT. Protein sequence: CASSGQGMNTEAFF.

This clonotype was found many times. As DNA, the CDR3 is TGCGCCAGCAGCCATTCGGGCGCGGGAGAAAACATTCAGTACTTC. The encoded protein is CASSHSGAGENIQYF. The chain carries TRBV5-1 and TRBJ2-4; 7 nucleotides align to TRBD2. With V trimmed by 4 bases and J by 5 bases, 9 bases remained unmatched. The CDR3 totals 15 residues. Looked up from germline, CDR1 is SGHRS and CDR2 is YFSETQ.

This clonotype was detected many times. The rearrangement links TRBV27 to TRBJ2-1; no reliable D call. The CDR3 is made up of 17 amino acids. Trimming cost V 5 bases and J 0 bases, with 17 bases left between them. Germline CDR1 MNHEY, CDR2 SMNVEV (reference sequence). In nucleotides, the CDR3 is TGTGCCAGCAGTCAAACACGCTACTCAAGCTCCTACAATGAGCAGTTCTTC. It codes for CASSQTRYSSSYNEQFF.

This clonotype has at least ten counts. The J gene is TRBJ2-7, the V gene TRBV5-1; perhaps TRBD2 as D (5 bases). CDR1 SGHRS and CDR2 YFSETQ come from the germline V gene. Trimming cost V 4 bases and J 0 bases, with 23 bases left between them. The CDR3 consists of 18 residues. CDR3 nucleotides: TGCGCCAGCAGCACACAGCCGCGGGCAGAAAGGAGCTCCTACGAGCAGTACTTC. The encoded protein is CASSTQPRAERSSYEQYF.

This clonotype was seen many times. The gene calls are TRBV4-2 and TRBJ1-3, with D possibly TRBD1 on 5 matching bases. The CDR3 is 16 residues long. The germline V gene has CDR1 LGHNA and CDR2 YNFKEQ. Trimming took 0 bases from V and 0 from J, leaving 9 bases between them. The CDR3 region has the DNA TGTGCCAGCAGCCAAGATGGGGGAAACTCTGGAAACACCATATATTTT. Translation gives CASSQDGGNSGNTIYF.

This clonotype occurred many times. CDR3 sequence reads: CASRGWDAHYGYTF. CDR3 DNA: TGCGCCAGCAGGGGTTGGGATGCCCACTATGGCTACACCTTC. This chain uses TRBV5-1 with TRBJ1-2, with unresolved D. Germline CDR1 and CDR2: SGHRS and YFSETQ. Trimming took off 5 bases at V and 3 bases at J, with 14 bases between the two ends. The length of the CDR3 is 14 residues.

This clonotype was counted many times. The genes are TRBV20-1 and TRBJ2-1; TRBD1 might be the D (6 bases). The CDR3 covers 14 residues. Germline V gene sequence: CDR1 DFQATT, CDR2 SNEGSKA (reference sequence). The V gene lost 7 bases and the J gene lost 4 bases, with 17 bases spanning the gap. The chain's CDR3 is CSVKGVPIYNEQFF. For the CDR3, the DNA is TGCAGTGTTAAGGGGGTCCCCATTTACAATGAGCAGTTCTTC.

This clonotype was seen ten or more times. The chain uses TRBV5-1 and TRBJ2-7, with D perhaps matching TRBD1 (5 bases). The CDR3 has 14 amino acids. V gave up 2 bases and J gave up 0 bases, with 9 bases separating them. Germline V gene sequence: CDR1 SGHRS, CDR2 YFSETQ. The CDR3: CASSFQGVSYEQYF. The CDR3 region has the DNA TGCGCCAGCAGCTTCCAGGGCGTCTCCTACGAGCAGTACTTC.

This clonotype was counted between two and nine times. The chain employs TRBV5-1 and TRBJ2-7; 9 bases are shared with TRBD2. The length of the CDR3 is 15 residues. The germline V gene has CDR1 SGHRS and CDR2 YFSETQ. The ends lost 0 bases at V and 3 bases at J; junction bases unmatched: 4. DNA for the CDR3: TGCGCCAGCAGCTTGGCGCTAGCGGGAAACTACGAGCAGTACTTC. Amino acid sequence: CASSLALAGNYEQYF.

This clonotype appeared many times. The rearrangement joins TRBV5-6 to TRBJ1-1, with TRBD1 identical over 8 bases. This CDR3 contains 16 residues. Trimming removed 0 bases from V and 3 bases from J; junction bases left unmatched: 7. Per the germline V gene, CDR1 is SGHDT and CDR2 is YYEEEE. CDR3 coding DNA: TGTGCCAGCAGCTTGGCCGTCGGACAGGGATACACTGAAGCTTTCTTT. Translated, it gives CASSLAVGQGYTEAFF.